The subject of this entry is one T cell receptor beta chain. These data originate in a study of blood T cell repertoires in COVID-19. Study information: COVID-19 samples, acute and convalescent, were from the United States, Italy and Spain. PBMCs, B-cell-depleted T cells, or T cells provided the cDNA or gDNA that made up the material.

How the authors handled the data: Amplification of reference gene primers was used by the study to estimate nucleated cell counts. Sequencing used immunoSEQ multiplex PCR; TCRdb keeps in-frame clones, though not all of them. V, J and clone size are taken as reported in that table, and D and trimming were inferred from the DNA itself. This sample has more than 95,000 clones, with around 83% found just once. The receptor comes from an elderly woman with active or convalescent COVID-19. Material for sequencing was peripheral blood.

The CDR3 sequence is CASSYPRGSTDTQYF. CDR3 in DNA: TGTGCCAGCAGTTACCCGAGGGGGAGCACAGATACGCAGTATTTT. The chain recombines TRBV6-6 with TRBJ2-3; possibly TRBD1 for D (6 bases). V lost 2 bases, J lost 0 bases, and 9 bases lay in between. Germline CDR1 reads MNHNY; CDR2 reads SVGAGI (reference sequence). This CDR3 is 15 amino acids long.